Below, 25 T cell receptor beta chains from the same sample are listed, as sequenced in a study of TIL therapy for anti-PD-1-resistant metastatic lung cancer. The libraries were made with immunoSEQ v3. Method: immunoSEQ multiplex PCR; TCRdb's copy keeps in-frame clones and lacks some. The data contain tens of thousands of clones, about nine tenths of them singletons. Time point described: pre-treatment sample, taken before nivolumab and TIL therapy. The sequencing here drew on blood, taken at baseline. These receptor sequences come from a person aged 25-85 years with non-small cell lung cancer.

The chain couples TRBV27 to TRBJ2-7; 10 nucleotides match TRBD1. This CDR3 is built from 11 residues. V dropped 10 bases and J dropped 5; count of bases not matched to a gene: 2. Germline assignment: CDR1 MNHEY and CDR2 SMNVEV (reference sequence). The CDR3 protein is CATGQGDEQYF. CDR3 DNA: TGTGCCACCGGACAGGGGGACGAGCAGTACTTC.

The CDR3 nucleotides are TGTGCCAGCAGTTCTGACGGCGGCAGCAATCAGCCCCAGCATTTT. As protein: CASSSDGGSNQPQHF. The V call is TRBV2, the J call TRBJ1-5, with D hard to call. V gave up 5 bases and J gave up 1 base, with 12 bases separating them. Germline V gene lookup returns CDR1 SNHLY and CDR2 FYNNEI. CDR3 length: 15 residues.

This rearrangement joins TRBV6-5 to TRBJ2-2; no definite D call. Germline V gives CDR1 MNHEY, CDR2 SVGAGI. The CDR3 has 13 amino acids. V was trimmed by 8 bases and J by 0 bases, leaving 7 bases between them. This CDR3 reads CASQPANTGELFF. The DNA for the CDR3 is TGTGCCAGCCAACCCGCGAACACCGGGGAGCTGTTTTTT.

The chain recombines TRBV2 with TRBJ1-1; D not certain. This CDR3 has 13 residues. Per germline, CDR1 SNHLY and CDR2 FYNNEI. The germline V and J ends were trimmed by 3 bases and 5 bases, with 10 bases remaining between them. The CDR3 reads CASSDGRGTEAFF. CDR3 nucleotide sequence: TGTGCCAGCAGTGACGGGAGAGGGACTGAAGCTTTCTTT.

The chain recombines TRBV30 with TRBJ2-3; D unresolved. CDR1 is GTSNPN, CDR2 SVGIG, per germline (reference sequence). Trimming took off 3 bases at V and 0 bases at J, with 4 bases between the two ends. The CDR3 runs to 12 residues. The CDR3 DNA follows: TGTGCCTGGAGCACTAGCACAGATACGCAGTATTTT. It translates to CAWSTSTDTQYF. Full variable domain (remainder filled in from reference TRBV30 and TRBJ2-3): SQTIHQWPATLVQPVGSPLSLECTVEGTSNPNLYWYRQAAGRGLQLLFYSVGIGQISSEVPQNLSASRPQDRQFILSSKKLLLSDSGFYLCAWSTSTDTQYFGPGTRLTVL.

This clone was found once. The V gene is TRBV5-5, the J gene TRBJ2-1; D remains ambiguous. CDR3 length: 12 amino acids. Trimming left V 4 bases short and J 8 bases short, with 10 bases between. CDR1 and CDR2 from the germline V gene are SGHKS and YYEKEE (reference sequence). The CDR3: CASSRLGDEQFF. Written as DNA, the CDR3 is TGTGCCAGCAGCCGCCTAGGAGATGAGCAGTTCTTC.

The genes are TRBV27 and TRBJ2-2; D gene unclear. The V gene lost 3 bases and the J gene lost 2 bases, with 10 bases spanning the gap. The CDR3 extends over 15 amino acids. Germline CDR1 and CDR2: MNHEY and SMNVEV (reference sequence). The CDR3 protein is CASSFLTPNTGELFF. CDR3 coding DNA: TGTGCCAGCAGTTTTCTGACACCTAACACCGGGGAGCTGTTTTTT.

V usage is TRBV5-1 and J usage is TRBJ2-7; D gene unclear. The CDR3 has 13 residues. Trimming stripped 5 bases from V and 2 bases from J, with 11 bases between. CDR1 and CDR2 (germline): SGHRS, YFSETQ. CDR3 protein: CASSPGRPYEQYF. CDR3 coding DNA: TGCGCCAGCAGTCCTGGACGGCCCTACGAGCAGTACTTC.

The CDR3 sequence: CSVDRYRGTRYEQYF. The CDR3, as DNA: TGCAGCGTCGACAGATACAGGGGCACTCGGTACGAGCAGTACTTC. The gene calls are TRBV29-1 and TRBJ2-7; 7 bases line up with TRBD1. This CDR3 is 15 amino acids long. Germline V gene sequence: CDR1 SQVTM, CDR2 ANQGSEA. J lost 4 bases, V lost 6 bases, and 15 bases had no gene match.

V usage is TRBV19 and J usage is TRBJ2-7; D unclear. The germline CDR1 and CDR2 sequences are LNHDA and SQIVND (reference sequence). The CDR3 length is 17 residues. Trimming shortened V by 4 bases and J by 2 bases, and 21 bases separated the two germline ends. The CDR3 DNA follows: TGTGCCAGTAGTACTCACTGGAGCCAGGACGGAACCTACGAGCAGTACTTC. As protein: CASSTHWSQDGTYEQYF.

The rearrangement links TRBV5-1 to TRBJ2-1, with D unclear. The CDR3 length is 16 residues. Deletions cut 0 bases from V and 0 bases from J, with 10 bases between. The germline gives CDR1 SGHRS, CDR2 YFSETQ. CDR3 in DNA: TGCGCCAGCAGCTTGGTAGGGCAGTCCTCCTACAATGAGCAGTTCTTC. This gives the protein CASSLVGQSSYNEQFF.

The sample holds a few counts of this clone. The V gene is TRBV4-1, the J gene TRBJ2-1, with TRBD2 matching over 7 bases. Germline CDR1 and CDR2: MGHRA and YSYEKL. The CDR3 is 17 amino acids. J lost 2 bases, V lost 0 bases, and 7 bases had no gene match. CDR3 in DNA: TGCGCCAGCAGCCAAGAGGGTATAGGGACTACCTACAATGAGCAGTTCTTC. Protein: CASSQEGIGTTYNEQFF.

The table lists this clone with a count of one. The chain couples TRBV2 to TRBJ1-6; D call uncertain. Trimming stripped 3 bases from V and 0 bases from J, with 6 bases between. CDR1 is SNHLY and CDR2 is FYNNEI in the germline V gene. The CDR3 has 15 amino acids. This chain's CDR3 is CASSDGSSYNSPLHF. CDR3 coding DNA: TGTGCCAGCAGTGACGGGAGCTCCTATAATTCACCCCTCCACTTT.

The rearrangement links TRBV6-5 to TRBJ1-1, with D uncertain. Trimming shortened V by 6 bases and J by 4 bases, and 9 bases separated the two germline ends. The CDR3 is 12 amino acids. Germline values: CDR1 MNHEY, CDR2 SVGAGI. The CDR3 loop is CASSPGSTEAFF. DNA for the CDR3: TGTGCCAGCAGCCCCGGGAGCACTGAAGCTTTCTTT.

The chain is built from TRBV25-1 and TRBJ1-1, with D tentatively TRBD1 (5 bases). Trimming pared 4 bases from V and 5 bases from J, leaving 8 bases between. This CDR3 has 12 amino acids. CDR1 and CDR2 from the germline V gene are MGHDK and SYGVNS. The DNA of the CDR3 is TGTGCCAGCAGTGGAGACAGAACTGAAGCTTTCTTT. It specifies CASSGDRTEAFF. The full variable domain, with the rest looked up from reference TRBV25-1 and TRBJ1-1, is EADIYQTPRYLVIGTGKKITLECSQTMGHDKMYWYQQDPGMELHLIHYSYGVNSTEKGDLSSESTVSRIRTEHFPLTLESARPSHTSQYLCASSGDRTEAFFGQGTRLTVV.

This clone was seen once. The CDR3 here is CASSPGTRPETQYF. The CDR3 coding sequence is TGTGCCAGCAGCCCCGGGACTAGGCCAGAGACCCAGTACTTC. The rearrangement links TRBV3-1 (or the pseudogene TRBV3-2) to TRBJ2-5; 8 bases are shared with TRBD2. Trimming took 4 bases from V and 4 from J; bases not matched to a gene: 5. This CDR3 contains 14 residues. Per the germline V gene, CDR1 is LGHDT and CDR2 is YNNKEL (reference sequence).

This chain joins TRBV20-1 and TRBJ1-2; no reliable D call. The germline gives CDR1 DFQATT, CDR2 SNEGSKA (reference sequence). The CDR3 is 10 residues long. The CDR3 nucleotides read TGCAGCACCCGTAGGGATGGCTACACCTTC. It encodes CSTRRDGYTF.

The CDR3 region is CASSVENTQYF. The CDR3 bases are TGTGCCAGCAGCGTAGAAAATACGCAGTATTTT. This chain links TRBV9 with TRBJ2-3; D gene uncertain. V dropped 0 bases and J dropped 7 bases, with 3 bases sitting between them. Germline V gene sequence: CDR1 SGDLS, CDR2 YYNGEE. This CDR3 has 11 residues.

V and J are TRBV25-1 and TRBJ1-4; maybe TRBD1 (6 bases). V shed 5 bases and J shed 0 bases, with 13 bases lying between them. This CDR3 has 16 residues. Germline values: CDR1 MGHDK, CDR2 SYGVNS. Written as DNA, the CDR3 is TGTGCCAGCAGTTCCCTTCAGGGGACAACTAATGAAAAACTGTTTTTT. Its protein is CASSSLQGTTNEKLFF.

The count of this clone is one. The chain combines TRBV11-2 with TRBJ2-3, with D perhaps assigned TRBD1 or TRBD2 (6 bases each). The CDR3 sequence is 14 residues long. Trimming cost V 1 base and J 5 bases, with 10 bases left between them. CDR1 and CDR2 from the germline V gene are SGHAT and FQNNGV. CDR3 bases: TGTGCCAGCAGCTTAGCGGGGGCTATAGATACGCAGTATTTT. It encodes CASSLAGAIDTQYF.

This sequence joins TRBV10-3 and TRBJ2-2; D may be TRBD2 (6 bases). The V and J ends lost 10 bases and 0 bases respectively, with 12 bases between them. The CDR3 is 14 residues long. Germline values: CDR1 ENHRY, CDR2 SYGVKD. In nucleotides, the CDR3 is TGTGCCACCGGGGCGGGATCGAACACCGGGGAGCTGTTTTTT. Protein: CATGAGSNTGELFF.

The rearrangement uses TRBV10-3 and TRBJ1-2, with D perhaps matching TRBD1 (6 bases). CDR3 length: 14 amino acids. V was shortened by 6 bases and J by 7 bases, with 18 bases between the two germline ends. Germline V gives CDR1 ENHRY, CDR2 SYGVKD. CDR3 sequence reads: CAISPRQGSFGYTF. CDR3 sequence (DNA): TGTGCCATCAGCCCCCGGCAGGGGTCTTTTGGCTACACCTTC.

The chain is built from TRBV10-2 and TRBJ2-1, with 8 positions matching TRBD2. CDR1 is WSHSY, CDR2 SAAADI, per germline. The V segment lost 6 bases and the J segment 5 bases; nucleotides outside the gene matches: 12. CDR3 length: 16 residues. CDR3 in amino acids: CASSPGIAGGNNEQFF. The DNA for the CDR3 is TGCGCCAGCAGCCCCGGGATCGCGGGGGGAAACAATGAGCAGTTCTTC.

This clone was seen a single time. The chain carries TRBV9 and TRBJ2-1; unclear D gene. Germline loops: CDR1 SGDLS, CDR2 YYNGEE. The CDR3 consists of 14 residues. V was shortened by 0 bases and J by 7 bases, with 11 bases between the two germline ends. The CDR3 loop is CASSVVDSLNEQFF. DNA for the CDR3: TGTGCCAGCAGCGTAGTTGACTCCTTGAATGAGCAGTTCTTC.

This clone was seen a single time. This chain joins TRBV7-3 and TRBJ2-3; perhaps TRBD2 as D (5 bases). V was shortened by 4 bases and J by 5 bases, with 10 bases between the two germline ends. The CDR3 spans 13 residues. Germline V gives CDR1 SGHTA, CDR2 FQGTGA. In nucleotides, the CDR3 is TGTGCCAGCAGCTGGGATGGAGGAGATACGCAGTATTTT. This sequence encodes CASSWDGGDTQYF.